This TCR delta chain was identified during a study of Vδ1+ human thymocytes. CDR3 length: 21 residues. Germline CDR1 TSWWSYY, CDR2 QGS. The sorted cells were CD3+ Vdelta1+ Vdelta2- thymocytes from alphabeta-depleted thymus. Between 98% and 99.6% of sorted thymocytes were Vdelta1+. General observations from the study: Despite high sort purity, approximately 21% of thymic T cell receptor delta sequences were Vdelta2. Thymic TRG and TRD repertoires appeared highly polyclonal. Bulk data may be misread because of unexpected Vdelta2 sequences.

RNA was extracted from the cells and then reverse transcribed. CDR3 amplicons came from multiplex PCR with pooled V-gene forward and constant-region reverse primers. TCRdb fed the multiplex PCR reads to CATT. The sample lists tens of thousands of delta-chain clones, roughly 8% occurring once. This clone was seen more than once but under ten times. Its antigen remains unidentified. Its ends do not fully match the called genes, so a read error is possible. The sample contains more than one DNA sequence encoding this CDR3. Source material: Vdelta1+ gamma-delta thymocytes from the thymus. Stated subset: FACS-sorted CD3+ TCRalphabeta- TCRVdelta1+ TCRVdelta2- thymocytes. The origin of this receptor is a child less than two years old who had congenital heart surgery. The chain links TRDV1 to TRDJ1, with 10 positions matching TRDD3. The CDR3 loop reads CALGELASYWGMRGYTDKLIF. The CDR3 DNA sequence: TGTGCTCTTGGGGAACTAGCTTCCTACTGGGGGATGAGGGGGTACACCGATAAACTCATCTTC.